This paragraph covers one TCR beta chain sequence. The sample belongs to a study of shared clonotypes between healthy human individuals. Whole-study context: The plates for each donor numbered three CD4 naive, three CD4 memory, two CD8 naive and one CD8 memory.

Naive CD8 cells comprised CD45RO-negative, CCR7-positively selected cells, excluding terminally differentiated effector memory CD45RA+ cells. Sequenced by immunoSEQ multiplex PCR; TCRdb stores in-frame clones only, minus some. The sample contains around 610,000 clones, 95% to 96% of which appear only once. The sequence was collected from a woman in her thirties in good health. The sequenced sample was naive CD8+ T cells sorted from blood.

The CDR3 here is CASSFMRGQRYEQYF. The DNA of the CDR3 is TGTGCCAGCAGCTTTATGCGGGGACAGCGCTACGAGCAGTACTTC. V usage is TRBV11-1 and J usage is TRBJ2-7; tentatively, D is TRBD1 (7 bases). Between the trimmed V and J ends, which lost 3 bases and 3 bases, there was a span of 15 bases. Germline-derived CDR1 and CDR2 are SGHAT and FQDESV (reference sequence). CDR3 length: 15 residues.